This entry is about one T cell receptor (beta chain). Its antigen is unidentified. Time point indicated: new active TB diagnosis, blood taken before or within 7 days of starting treatment. CDR3 size: 16 residues. This specimen comes from a study of T cells in tuberculosis. Study-wide points: Cases with active tuberculosis were adults, while controls were adolescents.

Profiled with immunoSEQ multiplex PCR; TCRdb holds only in-frame clones, not every one. The sample consists of tens of thousands of clones, about 91% of them appearing once. Sequenced material: PBMCs, taken at tuberculosis diagnosis. The TCR comes from an adult with tuberculosis. Some clones in this sample may be carry-over from other donors' samples. V and J are TRBV21-1 and TRBJ1-5; TRBD1 is the table's D call, not checked against the DNA. TRBV21-1 is given as a pseudogene. This CDR3 reads CASSPKDRLGHQPQHF. CDR3 DNA sequence: TGTGCCAGCAGCCCCAAGGACAGGTTGGGGCATCAGCCCCAGCATTTT.